These 16 T cell receptor beta chains share one sample of origin, sequenced in a study of cytomegalovirus exposure and HLA in healthy donors. PCR amplification relied on 60 Vbeta primers (plus 13 Jbeta primers). The assay was immunoSEQ multiplex PCR, and TCRdb's table has in-frame clones only and misses some. Of over 120,000 clones listed, approximately 74% are singletons. Sequenced sample: PBMCs. The source is a man aged 18 to 29 in good health and CMV-seropositive.

The chain couples TRBV9 to TRBJ1-2; D is ambiguous. V was cut by 3 bases and J by 5 bases, with 8 bases left in between. The germline CDR1 and CDR2 sequences are SGDLS and YYNGEE. The CDR3 has 12 amino acids. CDR3 in DNA: TGTGCCAGCAGCGGCGCACGATATGGCTACACCTTC. Its protein product is CASSGARYGYTF. The full variable domain, rest sourced from reference TRBV9 and TRBJ1-2, is DSGVTQTPKHLITATGQRVTLRCSPRSGDLSVYWYQQSLDQGLQFLIQYYNGEERAKGNILERFSAQQFPDLHSELNLSSLELGDSALYFCASSGARYGYTFGSGTRLTVV.

The chain carries TRBV5-1 and TRBJ2-6; weak D call: TRBD1 (6 bases). The germline gives CDR1 SGHRS, CDR2 YFSETQ. Between the trimmed V and J ends, which lost 2 bases and 3 bases, there was a span of 15 bases. There are 17 residues in the CDR3. CDR3 region: CASSFSQGSGGANVLTF. CDR3 nucleotide sequence: TGCGCCAGCAGCTTCTCTCAGGGGAGTGGTGGGGCCAACGTCCTGACTTTC.

V and J are TRBV6-5 and TRBJ2-2, with 7 bases aligning to TRBD1. Germline V CDR1 and CDR2: MNHEY, SVGAGI. Unmatched junction bases numbered 4, after V lost 8 bases and J lost 4 bases. The CDR3 consists of 13 residues. DNA of the CDR3: TGTGCCAGCTCGGGACAGACCACCGGGGAGCTGTTTTTT. Protein: CASSGQTTGELFF.

This chain links TRBV5-1 with TRBJ2-7, with TRBD1 as a possible D gene (6 bases). The CDR3 sequence is 14 residues long. V lost 4 bases and J lost 5, with 16 bases in between. Germline V lookup: CDR1 SGHRS, CDR2 YFSETQ. The CDR3 coding sequence is TGCGCCAGCAGCGTGAACAGGGTCGGAAACGAGCAGTACTTC. It translates to CASSVNRVGNEQYF.

The chain has TRBV5-4 and TRBJ1-2; D is uncertain. V lost 0 bases and J 2 bases, leaving 8 bases between the germline ends. CDR3 size: 14 residues. Germline CDR1 SGHNT, CDR2 YYREEE (reference sequence). CDR3 sequence: CASSLAPVNYGYTF. The CDR3 bases are TGTGCCAGCAGCTTGGCGCCAGTGAACTATGGCTACACCTTC.

The chain couples TRBV7-2 to TRBJ2-4; TRBD1 aligns across 12 bases. This CDR3 contains 15 residues. CDR1 and CDR2 from the germline V gene are SGHTA and FQGNSA. The J segment lost 10 bases and the V segment lost 1 base, leaving 5 bases of the junction unmatched. CDR3: CASSLDGTGGSIQYF. The CDR3 coding sequence is TGTGCCAGCAGCTTAGACGGGACAGGGGGCAGTATTCAGTACTTC.

This clone has a single count. The chain carries TRBV7-8 and TRBJ2-5; D ambiguous. The germline V gene encodes CDR1 SGHVS and CDR2 FQNEAQ. The CDR3 totals 12 residues. Trimming left V 2 bases short and J 4 bases short, with 5 bases between. The CDR3 loop is CASSLHGETQYF. DNA of the CDR3: TGTGCCAGCAGCTTACACGGAGAGACCCAGTACTTC.

The chain couples TRBV19 to TRBJ1-4; the D gene is possibly TRBD1 (5 bases). Germline lookup yields CDR1 LNHDA and CDR2 SQIVND (reference sequence). This CDR3 has 15 residues. Deletions cut 4 bases from V and 1 base from J, with 10 bases between. In DNA form, the CDR3 reads TGTGCCAGTAGTACCAGACAGAGAACTAATGAAAAACTGTTTTTT. Translation gives CASSTRQRTNEKLFF.

This clone was picked up a small number of times. The gene calls are TRBV30 and TRBJ1-5; a weak D match, TRBD1 (5 bases). The CDR3 has 16 amino acids. Between the trimmed V and J ends, which lost 3 bases and 0 bases, there was a span of 15 bases. CDR1 is GTSNPN, CDR2 SVGIG, per germline (reference sequence). CDR3 in amino acids: CAWSPLGGNSNQPQHF. The CDR3 DNA is TGTGCCTGGAGCCCCCTGGGGGGAAATAGCAATCAGCCCCAGCATTTT.

The chain is built from TRBV7-9 and TRBJ2-6; D ambiguous. Germline CDR1 reads SEHNR; CDR2 reads FQNEAQ (reference sequence). V shed 2 bases and J shed 3 bases, with 11 bases lying between them. The CDR3 contains 16 residues. The CDR3 region is CASSLRVAGGANVLTF. Written as DNA, the CDR3 is TGTGCCAGCAGCTTACGGGTAGCCGGTGGGGCCAACGTCCTGACTTTC.

V and J are TRBV7-9 and TRBJ1-4; 7 positions agree with TRBD1. The CDR3 spans 15 residues. Trimming removed 4 bases from V and 7 bases from J; junction bases left unmatched: 9. Germline V gene data show CDR1 as SEHNR and CDR2 as FQNEAQ (reference sequence). CDR3 sequence: CASSSRGLNSEKLFF. Here the CDR3 DNA reads TGTGCCAGCAGCTCGAGGGGGCTGAATAGTGAAAAACTGTTTTTT.

The V and J genes are TRBV7-6 and TRBJ2-7; the match to TRBD1 covers 7 bases. The germline gives CDR1 SGHVS, CDR2 FNYEAQ. The CDR3 runs to 13 residues. V gave up 6 bases and J gave up 7 bases; unmatched junction bases: 9. For the CDR3, the DNA is TGTGCCAGCAGTAGGACAGGCCCCGGGGAGCAGTACTTC. This codes for CASSRTGPGEQYF. Supplemented by reference TRBV7-6 and TRBJ2-7, the full variable domain reads GAGVSQSPRYKVTKRGQDVALRCDPISGHVSLYWYRQALGQGPEFLTYFNYEAQQDKSGLPNDRFSAERPEGSISTLTIQRTEQRDSAMYRCASSRTGPGEQYFGPGTRLTVT.

The chain's CDR3 is CASSPKNRGVYEQYF. DNA of the CDR3: TGCGCCAGCAGCCCTAAAAACAGGGGGGTATACGAGCAGTACTTC. The chain links TRBV5-1 to TRBJ2-7; 8 bases map to TRBD1. The germline CDR1 and CDR2 sequences are SGHRS and YFSETQ. With 4 bases clipped from V and 4 bases from J, the junction kept 10 bases outside the gene matches. This CDR3 has 15 residues.

V gene TRBV28 combines with J gene TRBJ2-7; D is possibly TRBD1 (5 bases). The germline V gene encodes CDR1 MDHEN and CDR2 SYDVKM. The CDR3 loop spans 15 amino acids. V was trimmed by 6 bases and J by 0 bases, leaving 15 bases between them. The CDR3, as DNA: TGTGCCAGCAGACGACGGACATCTCTCTCCTACGAGCAGTACTTC. Translated: CASRRRTSLSYEQYF.

V usage is TRBV2 and J usage is TRBJ1-5; 7 nucleotides agree with TRBD1. The CDR3 contains 14 residues. Germline CDR1 and CDR2: SNHLY and FYNNEI. V dropped 3 bases and J dropped 7; count of bases not matched to a gene: 6. The CDR3 bases are TGTGCCAGCAGTGAGAGGGACAGCCGCCAGCCCCAGCATTTT. The encoded protein is CASSERDSRQPQHF. Complete variable domain (other parts from reference TRBV2 and TRBJ1-5): EPEVTQTPSHQVTQMGQEVILRCVPISNHLYFYWYRQILGQKVEFLVSFYNNEISEKSEIFDDQFSVERPDGSNFTLKIRSTKLEDSAMYFCASSERDSRQPQHFGDGTRLSIL.

This chain joins TRBV6-5 and TRBJ2-7; 11 nucleotides agree with TRBD2. The CDR3 has 13 amino acids. The ends lost 10 bases at V and 3 bases at J; junction bases unmatched: 5. The germline V gene encodes CDR1 MNHEY and CDR2 SVGAGI. The CDR3 loop reads CATTGTSGYEQYF. In DNA form, the CDR3 reads TGTGCCACCACCGGGACTAGCGGCTACGAGCAGTACTTC.